The rows below give T cell receptor beta chains drawn from one sample of a study of vaccination and CD4 T cells after COVID-19. TCRdb fed the PCR reads into MiXCR, producing one record per CDR3 protein. The sample lists some 21,000 distinct CDR3 sequences, roughly 50% occurring once. Their antigen targets remain unknown. Specimen: CD4+ T cells from blood, cultured in vitro. These receptors all stem from a human donor who had recovered from COVID-19. CDR3s include the opening cysteine and the closing phenylalanine or tryptophan. Each record gives: clone size, D gene, J gene, CDR3 length, V gene, CDR3 DNA, CDR3 protein. A D gene is named only where the DNA matches it firmly. Clone size is given for some rows only: seen once, a few or many times, or a class if the clone is expanded.

size: -
D: TRBD1
J: TRBJ1-2
length: 13
V: TRBV6-1
DNA: TGTGCCAGCAGTCTAACAGGGGACTATGGCTACACCTTC
CDR3: CASSLTGDYGYTF

size: -
D: -
J: TRBJ1-2
length: 11
V: TRBV29-1
DNA: TGCAGCGTTTCGGGGGATAGAAGCTACACCTTC
CDR3: CSVSGDRSYTF

size: few
D: -
J: TRBJ1-1
length: 15
V: TRBV6-1
DNA: TGTGCCAGCAGTCCCCGGACATTTGCTAACACTGAAGCTTTCTTT
CDR3: CASSPRTFANTEAFF

size: -
D: TRBD2
J: TRBJ2-1
length: 16
V: TRBV20-1
DNA: TGCAGTGCTAGGGGGGTAGGTCTAGCGGTGGGAGGTGAGCAGTTCTTC
CDR3: CSARGVGLAVGGEQFF

size: -
D: -
J: TRBJ2-5
length: 13
V: TRBV19
DNA: TGTGCCAGTAGTGACACAGGCGTAGAGACCCAGTACTTC
CDR3: CASSDTGVETQYF

size: -
D: TRBD1
J: TRBJ2-2
length: 15
V: TRBV11-1
DNA: TGTGCCAGCAGCCTGATACAGGGGGCGTCCGGGGAGCTGTTTTTT
CDR3: CASSLIQGASGELFF

size: -
D: TRBD1
J: TRBJ1-2
length: 14
V: TRBV28
DNA: TGTGCCAGCAGTTTGTACAGGGGGACCTATGGCTACACCTTC
CDR3: CASSLYRGTYGYTF

size: -
D: TRBD2
J: TRBJ2-2
length: 17
V: TRBV30
DNA: TGTGCCTGGAGTGTACTAGCGGGAGGGCCGAACACCGGGGAGCTGTTTTTT
CDR3: CAWSVLAGGPNTGELFF

size: few
D: -
J: TRBJ2-3
length: 16
V: TRBV20-1
DNA: TGCAGTGCTAGTGGGGGTCGAGAGAGAGTCACAGATACGCAGTATTTT
CDR3: CSASGGRERVTDTQYF

size: -
D: TRBD1
J: TRBJ2-5
length: 15
V: TRBV19
DNA: TGTGCCAGTAGTCCGGGGACCGGGACAGCGGAGACCCAGTACTTC
CDR3: CASSPGTGTAETQYF

size: -
D: TRBD1
J: TRBJ1-1
length: 16
V: TRBV25-1
DNA: TGTGCCAGCAGTGAATCGGGACAGGGAGGGGGCACTGAAGCTTTCTTT
CDR3: CASSESGQGGGTEAFF

size: few
D: -
J: TRBJ1-2
length: 13
V: TRBV19
DNA: TGTGCCAGTAGTGGAGGCCTCGGCTATGGCTACACCTTC
CDR3: CASSGGLGYGYTF

size: few
D: -
J: TRBJ1-6
length: 15
V: TRBV2
DNA: TGTGCCAGCAAGGAAATGGCGACGATGCGTTCACCCCTCCACTTT
CDR3: CASKEMATMRSPLHF

size: -
D: TRBD1
J: TRBJ2-1
length: 17
V: TRBV24-1
DNA: TGTGCCACCAGTGATCCCCAGGGGGTCAGCTCCTACAATGAGCAGTTCTTC
CDR3: CATSDPQGVSSYNEQFF

size: -
D: TRBD2
J: TRBJ2-5
length: 15
V: TRBV15
DNA: TGTGCCACCAGCAGACGGGGGGGCCCCCAAGAGACCCAGTACTTC
CDR3: CATSRRGGPQETQYF

size: few
D: TRBD1
J: TRBJ1-6
length: 16
V: TRBV20-1
DNA: TGCAGTGCGACATCGAGTGGGACAGGCTTTAATTCACCCCTCCACTTT
CDR3: CSATSSGTGFNSPLHF

size: -
D: -
J: TRBJ1-2
length: 15
V: TRBV30
DNA: TGTGCCTGGAGTGTACACGGGGACTATAACTATGGCTACACCTTC
CDR3: CAWSVHGDYNYGYTF

size: -
D: -
J: TRBJ2-3
length: 16
V: TRBV7-6
DNA: TGTGCCAGCAGCTCCGGAATCTCGCGTTACACAGATACGCAGTATTTT
CDR3: CASSSGISRYTDTQYF

size: -
D: TRBD1
J: TRBJ2-5
length: 14
V: TRBV30
DNA: TGTGCCTGGTGGGACAGGGGCTACCAAGAGACCCAGTACTTC
CDR3: CAWWDRGYQETQYF

size: -
D: -
J: TRBJ1-2
length: 15
V: TRBV4-3
DNA: TGCGCCAGCAGCCAAGGAAGTAACATATTCTATGGCTACACCTTC
CDR3: CASSQGSNIFYGYTF

size: once
D: -
J: TRBJ2-3
length: 22
V: TRBV21-1
DNA: TGTGCCAGCAGCAAAAAGGTAAGGTTACGGGGCCCCGGGTGGGTTGTTACAGATACGCAGTATTTT
CDR3: CASSKKVRLRGPGWVVTDTQYF

size: once
D: TRBD1
J: TRBJ1-5
length: 14
V: TRBV30
DNA: TGTGCCTGGAATCAGGGGGCGGTCGATCAGCCCCAGCATTTT
CDR3: CAWNQGAVDQPQHF

size: -
D: -
J: TRBJ2-1
length: 17
V: TRBV11-3
DNA: TGTGCCAGCAGCTTAGTCACGGCGGGACTGGGCGACAATGAGCAGTTCTTC
CDR3: CASSLVTAGLGDNEQFF

size: -
D: -
J: TRBJ1-3
length: 14
V: TRBV10-3
DNA: TGTGCCATCACCGAGACACTCTCGGGAAACACCATATATTTT
CDR3: CAITETLSGNTIYF

size: -
D: -
J: TRBJ1-5
length: 14
V: TRBV5-5
DNA: TGTGCCAGCAGCCGGGAGTTCAGCAATCAGCCCCAGCATTTT
CDR3: CASSREFSNQPQHF

size: -
D: -
J: TRBJ1-1
length: 15
V: TRBV12-3/TRBV12-4
DNA: TGTGCCAGCAGCCCCCAAGGGGTCGCCGACACTGAAGCTTTCTTT
CDR3: CASSPQGVADTEAFF

size: -
D: TRBD2
J: TRBJ2-1
length: 17
V: TRBV25-1
DNA: TGTGCCAGCAGTGAAACGGCGACTAGCGGGGACTACAATGAGCAGTTCTTC
CDR3: CASSETATSGDYNEQFF

size: few
D: -
J: TRBJ1-6
length: 16
V: TRBV20-1
DNA: TGCAGTGCTAGAACAAGGGGGAGCTCCTATAATTCACCCCTCCACTTT
CDR3: CSARTRGSSYNSPLHF

size: -
D: -
J: TRBJ1-5
length: 18
V: TRBV24-1
DNA: TGTGCCACCAGTGATTCTCTAGTTGGGGCAGACCAAAATCAGCCCCAGCATTTT
CDR3: CATSDSLVGADQNQPQHF

size: -
D: -
J: TRBJ2-7
length: 16
V: TRBV6-5
DNA: TGTGCCAGCAGTTACTCGCCGGACACGTACTCCTACGAGCAGTACTTC
CDR3: CASSYSPDTYSYEQYF

size: -
D: -
J: TRBJ2-1
length: 17
V: TRBV7-3
DNA: TGTGCCAGCAGCTTATCTGGGGGGACCGCTCATTACAATGAGCAGTTCTTC
CDR3: CASSLSGGTAHYNEQFF

size: -
D: TRBD2
J: TRBJ2-3
length: 15
V: TRBV6-1
DNA: TGTGCCAGCAGTGCGCGGGGGGGACTCACAGATACGCAGTATTTT
CDR3: CASSARGGLTDTQYF

size: few
D: -
J: TRBJ1-2
length: 15
V: TRBV27
DNA: TGTGCCAGCAGTCCCAGACCGGTGACGGTAGGGGGCTACACCTTC
CDR3: CASSPRPVTVGGYTF

size: -
D: TRBD2
J: TRBJ2-3
length: 17
V: TRBV2
DNA: TGTGCCAGCAGTGAACTAGCGGGAGGTGTGGGCACAGATACGCAGTATTTT
CDR3: CASSELAGGVGTDTQYF

size: few
D: -
J: TRBJ1-2
length: 14
V: TRBV11-2
DNA: TGTGCCAGCAGCTTAATGTCAAATAACTATGGCTACACCTTC
CDR3: CASSLMSNNYGYTF

size: -
D: -
J: TRBJ2-7
length: 13
V: TRBV2
DNA: TGTGCCAGCAGTGGGGGGGAGGTAATAATACAGTACTTC
CDR3: CASSGGEVIIQYF

size: -
D: -
J: TRBJ2-1
length: 16
V: TRBV9
DNA: TGTGCCAGCAGCCCTAGATGGGCGACATCCTACAATGAGCAGTTCTTC
CDR3: CASSPRWATSYNEQFF

size: -
D: -
J: TRBJ2-3
length: 13
V: TRBV28
DNA: TGTGCCAGCAGTCCTCGCCCCACAGATACGCAGTATTTT
CDR3: CASSPRPTDTQYF

size: few
D: -
J: TRBJ1-1
length: 20
V: TRBV21-1
DNA: TGTGCCAGCAGCCCAAATCAGGGGGCCAACCTCCCAAGTATGAACACTGAAGCTTTCTTT
CDR3: CASSPNQGANLPSMNTEAFF

size: -
D: -
J: TRBJ2-7
length: 14
V: TRBV7-8
DNA: TGTGCCAGCAGCTTTTGGGGGACCTCAGGCGAGCAGTACTTC
CDR3: CASSFWGTSGEQYF

size: -
D: -
J: TRBJ1-6
length: 18
V: TRBV6-5
DNA: TGTGCCAGCAGTTACTCCCGGAGGGGGGCCCAAATAGGTTCACCCCTCCACTTT
CDR3: CASSYSRRGAQIGSPLHF

size: -
D: -
J: TRBJ1-5
length: 13
V: TRBV6-1
DNA: TGTGCCAGCAGGGGAGATAGCAATCAGCCCCAGCATTTT
CDR3: CASRGDSNQPQHF